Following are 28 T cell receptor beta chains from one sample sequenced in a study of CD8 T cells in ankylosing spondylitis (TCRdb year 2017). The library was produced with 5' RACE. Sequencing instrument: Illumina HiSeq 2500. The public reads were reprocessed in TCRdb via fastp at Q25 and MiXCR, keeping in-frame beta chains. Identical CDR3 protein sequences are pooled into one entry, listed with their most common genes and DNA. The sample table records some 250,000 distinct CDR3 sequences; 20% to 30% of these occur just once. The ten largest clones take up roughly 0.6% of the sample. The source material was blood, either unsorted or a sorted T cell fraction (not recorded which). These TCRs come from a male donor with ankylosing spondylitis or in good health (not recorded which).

Here the CDR3 DNA reads TGCAGCGTTGCAATTTCGTCTTACGAGCAGTACTTC. It translates to CSVAISSYEQYF. This chain joins TRBV29-1 and TRBJ2-7, with D unclear. Germline CDR1 is SQVTM and CDR2 is ANQGSEA. This CDR3 comprises 12 residues. V dropped 4 bases and J dropped 4 bases, with 11 bases sitting between them.

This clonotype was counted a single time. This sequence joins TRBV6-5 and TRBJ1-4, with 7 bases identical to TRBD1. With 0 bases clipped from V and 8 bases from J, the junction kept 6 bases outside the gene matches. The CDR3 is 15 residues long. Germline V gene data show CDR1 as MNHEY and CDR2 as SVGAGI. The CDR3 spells CASSYSRQGGEKLFF. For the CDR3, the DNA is TGTGCCAGCAGTTACTCCCGACAGGGAGGAGAAAAACTGTTTTTT.

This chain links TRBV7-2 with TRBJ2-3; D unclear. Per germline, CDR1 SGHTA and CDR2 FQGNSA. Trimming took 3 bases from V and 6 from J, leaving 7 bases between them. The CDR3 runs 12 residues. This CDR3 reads CASSLAWDTQYF. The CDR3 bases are TGTGCCAGCAGCTTGGCATGGGATACGCAGTATTTT.

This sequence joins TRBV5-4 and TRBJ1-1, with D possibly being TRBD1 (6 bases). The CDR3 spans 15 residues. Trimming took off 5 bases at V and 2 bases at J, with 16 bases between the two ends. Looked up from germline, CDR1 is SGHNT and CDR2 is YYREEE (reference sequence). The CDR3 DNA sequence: TGTGCCAGCAGTCCGCCGGGGGCAGGAAACACTGAAGCTTTCTTT. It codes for CASSPPGAGNTEAFF. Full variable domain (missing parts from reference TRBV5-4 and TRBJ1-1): ETGVTQSPTHLIKTRGQQVTLRCSSQSGHNTVSWYQQALGQGPQFIFQYYREEENGRGNFPPRFSGLQFPNYSSELNVNALELDDSALYLCASSPPGAGNTEAFFGQGTRLTVV.

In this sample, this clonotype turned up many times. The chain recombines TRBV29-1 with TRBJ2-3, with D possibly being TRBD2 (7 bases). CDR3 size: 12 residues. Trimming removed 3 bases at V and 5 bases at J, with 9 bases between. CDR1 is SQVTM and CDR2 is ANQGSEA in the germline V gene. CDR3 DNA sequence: TGCAGCGTTGATAGGGGGGGAGATACGCAGTATTTT. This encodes CSVDRGGDTQYF.

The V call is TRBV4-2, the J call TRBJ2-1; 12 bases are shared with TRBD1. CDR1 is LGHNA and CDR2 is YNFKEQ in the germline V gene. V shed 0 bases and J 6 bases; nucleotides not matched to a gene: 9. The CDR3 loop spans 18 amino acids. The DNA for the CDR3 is TGTGCCAGCAGCCAAGAGAGCTTCCGGGACAGGGGGCGCAATGAGCAGTTCTTC. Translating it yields CASSQESFRDRGRNEQFF.

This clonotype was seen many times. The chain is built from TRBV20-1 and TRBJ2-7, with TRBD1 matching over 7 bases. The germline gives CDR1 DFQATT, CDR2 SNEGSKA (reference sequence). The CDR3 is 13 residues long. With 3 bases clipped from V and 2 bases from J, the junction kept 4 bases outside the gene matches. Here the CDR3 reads CSARTGRAYEQYF. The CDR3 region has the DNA TGCAGTGCTAGGACAGGGAGAGCCTACGAGCAGTACTTC.

This CDR3 is CATSDGADPEAFF. The CDR3 nucleotides are TGTGCCACCAGTGATGGAGCGGACCCTGAAGCTTTCTTT. V usage is TRBV24-1 and J usage is TRBJ1-1; D is unclear. Germline CDR1 reads KGHDR; CDR2 reads SFDVKD. This CDR3 is 13 amino acids long. Between the trimmed V and J ends, which lost 3 bases and 6 bases, there was a span of 10 bases.

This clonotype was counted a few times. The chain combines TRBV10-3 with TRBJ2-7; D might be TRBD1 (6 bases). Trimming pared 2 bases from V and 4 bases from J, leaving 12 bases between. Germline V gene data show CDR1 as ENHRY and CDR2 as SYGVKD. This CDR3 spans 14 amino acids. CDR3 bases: TGTGCCATCAGTGAGCCGGGACATTCGTACGAGCAGTACTTC. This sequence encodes CAISEPGHSYEQYF.

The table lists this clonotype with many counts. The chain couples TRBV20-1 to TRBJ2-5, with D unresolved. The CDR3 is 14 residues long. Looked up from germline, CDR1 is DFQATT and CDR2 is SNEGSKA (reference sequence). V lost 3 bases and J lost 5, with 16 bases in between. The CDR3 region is CSASRGVFGETQYF. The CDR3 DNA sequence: TGCAGTGCTAGTCGTGGGGTGTTCGGGGAGACCCAGTACTTC.

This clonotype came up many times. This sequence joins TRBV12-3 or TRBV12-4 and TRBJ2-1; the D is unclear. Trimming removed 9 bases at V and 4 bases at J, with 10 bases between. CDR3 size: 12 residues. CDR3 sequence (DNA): TGTGCCAGTGGAAGCGCTTACAATGAGCAGTTCTTC. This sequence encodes CASGSAYNEQFF.

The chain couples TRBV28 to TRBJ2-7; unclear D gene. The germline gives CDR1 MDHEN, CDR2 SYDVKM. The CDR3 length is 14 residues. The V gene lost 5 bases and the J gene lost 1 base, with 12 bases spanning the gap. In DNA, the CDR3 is TGTGCCAGCAGTCCCGCAACAGCTTCCTACGAGCAGTACTTC. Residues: CASSPATASYEQYF.

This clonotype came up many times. CDR3 in amino acids: CASSIDRTGGSPLHF. In DNA form, the CDR3 reads TGTGCCAGCAGTATAGACAGGACCGGGGGTTCACCCCTCCACTTT. The gene calls are TRBV2 and TRBJ1-6, with D possibly being TRBD1 (6 bases). CDR3 size: 15 residues. CDR1 and CDR2 from the germline V gene are SNHLY and FYNNEI. Trimming took 5 bases from V and 9 from J, leaving 17 bases between them. The complete variable domain, with remaining parts taken from reference TRBV2 and TRBJ1-6, reads EPEVTQTPSHQVTQMGQEVILRCVPISNHLYFYWYRQILGQKVEFLVSFYNNEISEKSEIFDDQFSVERPDGSNFTLKIRSTKLEDSAMYFCASSIDRTGGSPLHFGNGTRLTVT.

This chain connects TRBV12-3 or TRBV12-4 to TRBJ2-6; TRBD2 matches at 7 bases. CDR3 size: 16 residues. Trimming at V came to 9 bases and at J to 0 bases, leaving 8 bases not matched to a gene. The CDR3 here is CASCWTGGSGANVLTF. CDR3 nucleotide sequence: TGTGCCAGTTGTTGGACGGGAGGCTCTGGGGCCAACGTCCTGACTTTC.

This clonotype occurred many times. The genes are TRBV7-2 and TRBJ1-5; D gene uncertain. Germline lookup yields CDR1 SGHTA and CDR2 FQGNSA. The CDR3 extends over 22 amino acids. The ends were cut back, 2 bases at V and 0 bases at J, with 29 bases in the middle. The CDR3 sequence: CASSLRYLPRSFTQDSNQPQHF. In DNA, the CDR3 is TGTGCCAGCAGCTTACGGTACCTCCCCAGGAGTTTCACCCAGGATAGCAATCAGCCCCAGCATTTT.

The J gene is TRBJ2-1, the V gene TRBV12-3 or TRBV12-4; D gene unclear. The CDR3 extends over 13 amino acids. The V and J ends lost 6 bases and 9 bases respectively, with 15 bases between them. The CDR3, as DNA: TGTGCCAGCAGCGGAACGAACGGTGGTGAGCAGTTCTTC. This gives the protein CASSGTNGGEQFF.

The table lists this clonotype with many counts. CDR3 coding DNA: TGCAGTGCCAGGGGTGGGGGCAGTGCGGAGACCCAGTACTTC. Its translation is CSARGGGSAETQYF. The V gene is TRBV20-1, the J gene TRBJ2-5; a possible D gene is TRBD1 (6 bases). V was shortened by 6 bases and J by 5 bases, with 19 bases between the two germline ends. CDR1 and CDR2 (germline): DFQATT, SNEGSKA (reference sequence). The CDR3 sequence is 14 residues long.

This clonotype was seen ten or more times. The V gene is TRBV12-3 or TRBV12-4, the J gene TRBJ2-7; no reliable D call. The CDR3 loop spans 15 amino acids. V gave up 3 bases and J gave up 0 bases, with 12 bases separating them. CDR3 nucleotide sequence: TGTGCCAGCAGTTTTTCGGCACAGAGCTCCTACGAGCAGTACTTC. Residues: CASSFSAQSSYEQYF.

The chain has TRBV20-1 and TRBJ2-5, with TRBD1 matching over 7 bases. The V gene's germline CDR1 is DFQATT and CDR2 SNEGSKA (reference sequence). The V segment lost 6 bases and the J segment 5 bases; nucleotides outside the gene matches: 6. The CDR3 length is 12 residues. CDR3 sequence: CSAATGVETQYF. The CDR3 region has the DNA TGCAGTGCCGCAACAGGGGTGGAGACCCAGTACTTC.

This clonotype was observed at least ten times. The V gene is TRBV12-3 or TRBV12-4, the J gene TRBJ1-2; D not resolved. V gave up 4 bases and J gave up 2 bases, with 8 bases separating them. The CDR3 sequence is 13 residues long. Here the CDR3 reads CASSSRENYGYTF. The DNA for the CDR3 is TGTGCCAGCAGTTCTAGGGAGAACTATGGCTACACCTTC.

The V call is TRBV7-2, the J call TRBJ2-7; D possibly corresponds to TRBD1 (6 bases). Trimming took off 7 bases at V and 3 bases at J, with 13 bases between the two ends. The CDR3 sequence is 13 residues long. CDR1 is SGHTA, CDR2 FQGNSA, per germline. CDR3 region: CASNQDSYYEQYF. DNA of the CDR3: TGTGCCAGCAACCAGGACAGCTACTACGAGCAGTACTTC.

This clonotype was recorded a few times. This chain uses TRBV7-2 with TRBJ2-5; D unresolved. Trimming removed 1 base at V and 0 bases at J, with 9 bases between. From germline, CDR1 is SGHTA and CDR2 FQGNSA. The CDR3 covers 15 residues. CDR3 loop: CASSLDAVNQETQYF. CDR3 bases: TGTGCCAGCAGCTTAGATGCAGTGAACCAAGAGACCCAGTACTTC.

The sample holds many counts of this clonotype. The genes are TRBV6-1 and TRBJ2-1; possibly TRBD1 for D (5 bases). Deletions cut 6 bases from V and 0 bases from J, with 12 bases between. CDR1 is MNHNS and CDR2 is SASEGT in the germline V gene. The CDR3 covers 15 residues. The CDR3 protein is CASRKTVDSYNEQFF. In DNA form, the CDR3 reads TGTGCCAGCAGAAAGACAGTTGACTCCTACAATGAGCAGTTCTTC.

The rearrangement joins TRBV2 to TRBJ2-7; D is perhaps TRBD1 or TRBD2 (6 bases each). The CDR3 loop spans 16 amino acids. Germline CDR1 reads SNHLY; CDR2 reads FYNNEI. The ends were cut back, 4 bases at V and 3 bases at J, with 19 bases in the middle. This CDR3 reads CASSAQSFGGGYEQYF. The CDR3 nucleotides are TGTGCCAGCAGTGCCCAATCCTTTGGAGGGGGCTACGAGCAGTACTTC. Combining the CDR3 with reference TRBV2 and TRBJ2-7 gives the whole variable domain EPEVTQTPSHQVTQMGQEVILRCVPISNHLYFYWYRQILGQKVEFLVSFYNNEISEKSEIFDDQFSVERPDGSNFTLKIRSTKLEDSAMYFCASSAQSFGGGYEQYFGPGTRLTVT.

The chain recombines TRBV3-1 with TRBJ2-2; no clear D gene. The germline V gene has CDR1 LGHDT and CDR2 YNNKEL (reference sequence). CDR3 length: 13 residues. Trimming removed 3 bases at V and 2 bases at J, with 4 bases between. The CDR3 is CASSHPNTGELFF. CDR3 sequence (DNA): TGTGCCAGCAGCCATCCAAACACCGGGGAGCTGTTTTTT. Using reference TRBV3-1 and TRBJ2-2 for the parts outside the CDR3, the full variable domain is DTAVSQTPKYLVTQMGNDKSIKCEQNLGHDTMYWYKQDSKKFLKIMFSYNNKELIINETVPNRFSPKSPDKAHLNLHINSLELGDSAVYFCASSHPNTGELFFGEGSRLTVL.

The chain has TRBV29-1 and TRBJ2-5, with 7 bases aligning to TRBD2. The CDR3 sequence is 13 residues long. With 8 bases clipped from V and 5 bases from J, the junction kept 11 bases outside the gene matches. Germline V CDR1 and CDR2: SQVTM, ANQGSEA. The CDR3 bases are TGCAGCTCGTCGGGGGGTGGATTGGAGACCCAGTACTTC. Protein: CSSSGGGLETQYF.

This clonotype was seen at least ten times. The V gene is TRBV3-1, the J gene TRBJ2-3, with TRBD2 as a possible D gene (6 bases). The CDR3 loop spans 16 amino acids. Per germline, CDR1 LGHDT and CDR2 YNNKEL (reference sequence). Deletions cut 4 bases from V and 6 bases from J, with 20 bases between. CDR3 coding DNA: TGTGCCAGCAGCCCAACCGGGACTGTAGCTGGGGATACGCAGTATTTT. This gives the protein CASSPTGTVAGDTQYF.

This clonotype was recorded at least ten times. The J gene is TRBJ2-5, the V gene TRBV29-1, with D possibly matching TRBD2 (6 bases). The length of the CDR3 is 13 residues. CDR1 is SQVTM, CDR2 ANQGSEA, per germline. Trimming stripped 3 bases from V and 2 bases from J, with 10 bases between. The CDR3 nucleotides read TGCAGCGTTGAGAGTGGGGGGCAAGAGACCCAGTACTTC. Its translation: CSVESGGQETQYF.